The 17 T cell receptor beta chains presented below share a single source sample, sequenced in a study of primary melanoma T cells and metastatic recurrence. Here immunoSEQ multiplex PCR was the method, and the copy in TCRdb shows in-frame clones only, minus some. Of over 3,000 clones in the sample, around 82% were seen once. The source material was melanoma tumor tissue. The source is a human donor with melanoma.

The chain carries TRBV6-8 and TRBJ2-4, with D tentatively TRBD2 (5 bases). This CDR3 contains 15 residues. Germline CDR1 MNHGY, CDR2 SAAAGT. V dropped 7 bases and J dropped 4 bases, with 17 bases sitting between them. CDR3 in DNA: TGTGCCAGCACCGATGGAGGCGGGCGAAAAAACATTCAGTACTTC. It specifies CASTDGGGRKNIQYF.

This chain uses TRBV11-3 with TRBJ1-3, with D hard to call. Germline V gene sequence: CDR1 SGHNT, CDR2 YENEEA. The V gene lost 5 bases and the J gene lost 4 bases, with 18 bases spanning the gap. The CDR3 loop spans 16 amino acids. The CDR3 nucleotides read TGTGCCAGCAGCCAAGCTTCCGCTACGGGGGGAAACACCATATATTTT. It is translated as CASSQASATGGNTIYF.

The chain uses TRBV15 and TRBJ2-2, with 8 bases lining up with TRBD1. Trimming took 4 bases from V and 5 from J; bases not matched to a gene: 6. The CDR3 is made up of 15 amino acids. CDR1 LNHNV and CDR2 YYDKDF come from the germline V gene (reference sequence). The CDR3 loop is CATSNPRGRTGELFF. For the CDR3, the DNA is TGTGCCACCAGCAACCCCAGGGGGCGGACCGGGGAGCTGTTTTTT.

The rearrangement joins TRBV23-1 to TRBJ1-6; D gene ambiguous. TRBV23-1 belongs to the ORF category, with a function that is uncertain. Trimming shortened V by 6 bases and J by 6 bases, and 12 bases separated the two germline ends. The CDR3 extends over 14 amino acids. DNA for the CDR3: TGCGCCAGCAGCCACCACGGAACTAATTCACCCCTCCACTTT. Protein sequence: CASSHHGTNSPLHF.

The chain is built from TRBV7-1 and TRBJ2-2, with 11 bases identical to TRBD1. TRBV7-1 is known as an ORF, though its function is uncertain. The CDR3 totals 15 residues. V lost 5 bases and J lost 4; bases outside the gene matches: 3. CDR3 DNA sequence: TGTGCCAGCAGCCCGGACAGGGGGCTCACCGGGGAGCTGTTTTTT. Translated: CASSPDRGLTGELFF.

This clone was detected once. CDR3 region: CASRSYRDGTGELFF. CDR3 bases: TGCGCCAGCAGGTCTTACAGGGACGGCACCGGGGAGCTGTTTTTT. The chain is built from TRBV5-1 and TRBJ2-2; tentative D call: TRBD1 (6 bases). Trimming stripped 5 bases from V and 4 bases from J, with 15 bases between. CDR1 and CDR2 from the germline V gene are SGHRS and YFSETQ. This CDR3 is built from 15 residues.

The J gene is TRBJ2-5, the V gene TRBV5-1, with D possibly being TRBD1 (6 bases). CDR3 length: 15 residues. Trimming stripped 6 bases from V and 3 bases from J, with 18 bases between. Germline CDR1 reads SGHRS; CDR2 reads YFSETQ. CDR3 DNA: TGCGCCAGCAAGGATCGGGACAAGGGGGAAGAGACCCAGTACTTC. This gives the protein CASKDRDKGEETQYF.

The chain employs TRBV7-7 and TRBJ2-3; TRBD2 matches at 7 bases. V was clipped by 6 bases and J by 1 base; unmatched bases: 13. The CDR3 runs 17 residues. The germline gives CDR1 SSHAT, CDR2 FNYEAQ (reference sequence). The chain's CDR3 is CASSHLTGAGRTDTQYF. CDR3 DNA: TGTGCCAGCAGTCACCTTACCGGAGCGGGACGCACAGATACGCAGTATTTT.

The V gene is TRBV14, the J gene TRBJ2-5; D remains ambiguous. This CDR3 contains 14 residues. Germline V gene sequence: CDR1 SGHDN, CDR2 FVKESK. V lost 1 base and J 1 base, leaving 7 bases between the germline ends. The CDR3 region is CASSQAILQETQYF. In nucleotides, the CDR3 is TGTGCCAGCAGCCAAGCAATTCTCCAAGAGACCCAGTACTTC. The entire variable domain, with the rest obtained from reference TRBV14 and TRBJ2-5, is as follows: EAGVTQFPSHSVIEKGQTVTLRCDPISGHDNLYWYRRVMGKEIKFLLHFVKESKQDESGMPNNRFLAERTGGTYSTLKVQPAELEDSGVYFCASSQAILQETQYFGPGTRLLVL.

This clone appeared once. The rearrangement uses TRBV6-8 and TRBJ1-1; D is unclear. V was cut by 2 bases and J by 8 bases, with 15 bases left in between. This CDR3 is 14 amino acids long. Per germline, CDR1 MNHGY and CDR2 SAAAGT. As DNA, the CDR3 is TGTGCCAGCAGTTACGCTTTAGCTCAGAAAGAAGCTTTCTTT. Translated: CASSYALAQKEAFF.

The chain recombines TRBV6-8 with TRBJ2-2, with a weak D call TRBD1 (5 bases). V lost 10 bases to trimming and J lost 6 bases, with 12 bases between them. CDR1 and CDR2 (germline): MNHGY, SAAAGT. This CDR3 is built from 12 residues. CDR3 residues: CAIYQGSGELFF. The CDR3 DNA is TGTGCCATCTATCAGGGATCCGGGGAGCTGTTTTTT.

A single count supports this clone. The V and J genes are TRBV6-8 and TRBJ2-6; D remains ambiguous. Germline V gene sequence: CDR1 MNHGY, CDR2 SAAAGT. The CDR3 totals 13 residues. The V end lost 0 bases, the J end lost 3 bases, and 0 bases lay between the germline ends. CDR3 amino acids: CASSYSGANVLTF. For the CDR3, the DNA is TGTGCCAGCAGTTACTCTGGGGCCAACGTCCTGACTTTC.

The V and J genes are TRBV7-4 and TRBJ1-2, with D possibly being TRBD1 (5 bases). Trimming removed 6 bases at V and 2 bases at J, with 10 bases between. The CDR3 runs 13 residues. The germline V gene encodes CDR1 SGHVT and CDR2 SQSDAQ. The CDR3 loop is CASSYDRNYGYTF. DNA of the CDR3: TGTGCCAGCAGTTACGACAGAAACTATGGCTACACCTTC.

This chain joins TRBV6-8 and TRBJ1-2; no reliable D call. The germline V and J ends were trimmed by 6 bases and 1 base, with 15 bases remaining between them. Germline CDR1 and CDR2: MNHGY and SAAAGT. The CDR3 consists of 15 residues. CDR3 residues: CASSALLRSNYGYTF. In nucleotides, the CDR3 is TGTGCCAGCAGCGCCTTGCTACGGAGTAACTATGGCTACACCTTC.

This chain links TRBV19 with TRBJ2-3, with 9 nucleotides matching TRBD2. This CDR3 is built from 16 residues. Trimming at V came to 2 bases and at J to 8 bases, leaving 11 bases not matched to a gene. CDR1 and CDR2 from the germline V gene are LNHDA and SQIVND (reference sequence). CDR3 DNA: TGTGCCAGTAGTATACGAGGAGCGGGAGGCGGGCCTACGCAGTATTTT. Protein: CASSIRGAGGGPTQYF.

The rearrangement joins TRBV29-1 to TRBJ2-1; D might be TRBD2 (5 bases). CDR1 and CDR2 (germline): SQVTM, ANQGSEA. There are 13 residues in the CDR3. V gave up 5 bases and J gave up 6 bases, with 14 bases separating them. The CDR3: CSVHGEIGNEQFF. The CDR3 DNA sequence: TGCAGCGTTCACGGGGAAATTGGCAATGAGCAGTTCTTC.

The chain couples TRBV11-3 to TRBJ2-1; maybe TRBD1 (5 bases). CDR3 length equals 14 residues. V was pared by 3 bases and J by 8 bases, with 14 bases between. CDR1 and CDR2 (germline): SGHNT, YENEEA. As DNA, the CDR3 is TGTGCCAGCAGCTTGAGATCAGGGTACGATGAGCAGTTCTTC. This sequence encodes CASSLRSGYDEQFF.